Reported below is one T cell receptor (beta chain). This sample is drawn from a study of blood T cells in healthy people across ages. The CDR3 is made up of 12 amino acids. With 11 bases removed from V and 7 bases from J, the gap between germline ends came to 17 bases. Germline V gene data show CDR1 as ENHRY and CDR2 as SYGVKD. Primed by a sample-barcoded 5' primer and a J-beta primer mix, a second PCR proceeded for roughly 6 to 12 cycles. MiXCR, applied by TCRdb to the 5' RACE reads, yields one record per CDR3 protein. This sample has more than 900,000 distinct CDR3 sequences, with 25% to 30% found just once. Separately, the same data were catalogued under a study of T cells of mothers and their children. That paper states: The entire RNA extract went into cDNA synthesis at approximately 1.5 ug per 15 ul. A second PCR was performed with the M1S primer. This primer added sample barcodes and 2-4 random nucleotides.

This chain links TRBV10-3 with TRBJ1-2, with D perhaps matching TRBD1 (5 bases). The sequence was collected from a woman in her thirties or forties in good health. The sequencing sample was made of blood. This CDR3 is CALHAGVGGYTF. For the CDR3, the DNA is TGTGCCCTCCACGCGGGGGTGGGTGGCTACACCTTC.